A selection of T cell receptor beta chains follows, all from one sample in a study of cytomegalovirus exposure and HLA in healthy donors. Method: immunoSEQ multiplex PCR; TCRdb's copy keeps in-frame clones and lacks some. Altogether 150,000 to 180,000 clones are present, approximately 81% being singletons, with the ten largest covering roughly 1.4%. Sequencing used PBMCs. The receptors derive from a young man in good health and CMV-seronegative. CDR3s include the opening cysteine and the closing phenylalanine or tryptophan. D genes are given only for firm matches. Clone size, where shown, is once, few, many, or a class for clones that have expanded.

abundance: NA; j_gene: TRBJ2-2; d_gene: TRBD2; v_gene: TRBV6-6; CDR3aa: CASSPNLAGGTGELFF; CDR3nt: TGTGCCAGCAGCCCTAATCTAGCGGGAGGCACCGGGGAGCTGTTTTTT
abundance: NA; j_gene: TRBJ1-1; d_gene: NA; v_gene: TRBV7-2; CDR3aa: CASSSERITEAFF; CDR3nt: TGTGCCAGCAGCTCCGAGAGGATCACTGAAGCTTTCTTT
abundance: few; j_gene: TRBJ1-5; d_gene: NA; v_gene: TRBV18; CDR3aa: CASSPQGFNQPQHF; CDR3nt: TGTGCCAGCTCACCCCAGGGGTTCAATCAGCCCCAGCATTTT
abundance: NA; j_gene: TRBJ2-1; d_gene: NA; v_gene: TRBV6-4; CDR3aa: CATAGPGYNEQFF; CDR3nt: TGTGCCACCGCCGGTCCCGGTTACAATGAGCAGTTCTTC
abundance: NA; j_gene: TRBJ1-2; d_gene: TRBD1; v_gene: TRBV25-1; CDR3aa: CASSLRDRPYGYTF; CDR3nt: TGTGCCAGCAGTCTCCGGGACAGGCCCTATGGCTACACCTTC
abundance: NA; j_gene: TRBJ2-1; d_gene: NA; v_gene: TRBV6-6; CDR3aa: CASSPLAGSYNEQFF; CDR3nt: TGTGCCAGCAGCCCCTTGGCGGGCTCCTACAATGAGCAGTTCTTC
abundance: NA; j_gene: TRBJ2-3; d_gene: NA; v_gene: TRBV19; CDR3aa: CASSPGLLPLGDTQYF; CDR3nt: TGTGCCAGTAGTCCGGGACTTCTCCCGCTAGGGGATACGCAGTATTTT
abundance: NA; j_gene: TRBJ2-4; d_gene: NA; v_gene: TRBV7-8; CDR3aa: CASSLALGLAKNIQYF; CDR3nt: TGTGCCAGCAGCTTAGCGCTGGGACTAGCCAAAAACATTCAGTACTTC
abundance: NA; j_gene: TRBJ2-1; d_gene: NA; v_gene: TRBV4-1; CDR3aa: CASNSAERSYNEQFF; CDR3nt: TGCGCCAGCAACTCAGCGGAGCGATCCTACAATGAGCAGTTCTTC
abundance: NA; j_gene: TRBJ2-2; d_gene: NA; v_gene: TRBV25-1; CDR3aa: CASSGPWGDTGELFF; CDR3nt: TGTGCCAGCAGTGGACCGTGGGGGGACACCGGGGAGCTGTTTTTT
abundance: NA; j_gene: TRBJ2-7; d_gene: NA; v_gene: TRBV7-8; CDR3aa: CASSTLRAGLSYEQYF; CDR3nt: TGTGCCAGCAGCACCCTCCGAGCGGGCCTCTCCTACGAGCAGTACTTC
abundance: NA; j_gene: TRBJ2-7; d_gene: TRBD2; v_gene: TRBV7-2; CDR3aa: CASSGGLAGSYEQYF; CDR3nt: TGTGCCAGCAGCGGCGGACTAGCGGGGTCCTACGAGCAGTACTTC
abundance: NA; j_gene: TRBJ1-1; d_gene: NA; v_gene: TRBV5-1; CDR3aa: CASSLGGKAEAFF; CDR3nt: TGCGCCAGCAGCTTGGGAGGGAAGGCTGAAGCTTTCTTT
abundance: NA; j_gene: TRBJ2-6; d_gene: NA; v_gene: TRBV7-9; CDR3aa: CASSLGSPGANVLTF; CDR3nt: TGTGCCAGCAGCCTCGGGAGTCCTGGGGCCAACGTCCTGACTTTC
abundance: once; j_gene: TRBJ1-2; d_gene: NA; v_gene: TRBV7-9; CDR3aa: CASSLGVGRFYGYTF; CDR3nt: TGTGCCAGCAGCTTAGGGGTTGGGCGTTTCTATGGCTACACCTTC
abundance: NA; j_gene: TRBJ2-5; d_gene: NA; v_gene: TRBV19; CDR3aa: CASSVTAKETQYF; CDR3nt: TGTGCCAGTAGTGTAACAGCAAAAGAGACCCAGTACTTC
abundance: NA; j_gene: TRBJ1-4; d_gene: TRBD1; v_gene: TRBV5-1; CDR3aa: CASSHRGATNEKLFF; CDR3nt: TGCGCCAGCAGCCACAGGGGAGCAACTAATGAAAAACTGTTTTTT
abundance: NA; j_gene: TRBJ2-6; d_gene: TRBD2; v_gene: TRBV15; CDR3aa: CATSRGPSGSAGANVLTF; CDR3nt: TGTGCCACCAGCAGAGGCCCTAGCGGGAGCGCTGGGGCCAACGTCCTGACTTTC
abundance: NA; j_gene: TRBJ1-1; d_gene: NA; v_gene: TRBV11-3; CDR3aa: CASSFGQDREAFF; CDR3nt: TGTGCCAGCAGCTTCGGACAAGACCGTGAAGCTTTCTTT
abundance: NA; j_gene: TRBJ2-7; d_gene: NA; v_gene: TRBV6-1; CDR3aa: CASESGAESNYEQYF; CDR3nt: TGTGCCAGCGAATCGGGAGCTGAGAGTAATTACGAGCAGTACTTC
abundance: NA; j_gene: TRBJ1-1; d_gene: TRBD1; v_gene: TRBV6-5; CDR3aa: CASSSGQGAITEAFF; CDR3nt: TGTGCCAGCAGTTCGGGGCAGGGGGCGATAACTGAAGCTTTCTTT
abundance: NA; j_gene: TRBJ2-3; d_gene: NA; v_gene: TRBV5-1; CDR3aa: CASSLAVTDTQYF; CDR3nt: TGCGCCAGCAGCTTGGCGGTCACAGATACGCAGTATTTT
abundance: NA; j_gene: TRBJ1-2; d_gene: NA; v_gene: TRBV30; CDR3aa: CAWDIGGDGYTF; CDR3nt: TGTGCCTGGGATATAGGGGGGGACGGCTACACCTTC